Described below is a single T cell receptor (beta chain) sequence and its context. Profiling relied on immunoSEQ multiplex PCR, and the TCRdb table lists in-frame clones only, not all of them. The repertoire holds approximately 260,000 clones, roughly 90% seen once, with roughly 2% in the top ten. The data were obtained in a study of blood T cell repertoires in COVID-19. Input material: peripheral blood. This receptor was identified in an older woman with COVID-19, enrolled during active disease.

The CDR3 nucleotides are TGTGCCAGTCGGGGGACAGTCCCCACAGATACGCAGTATTTT. This sequence encodes CASRGTVPTDTQYF. The chain recombines TRBV19 with TRBJ2-3; weak D call: TRBD1 (7 bases). The CDR3 is 14 amino acids. The germline gives CDR1 LNHDA, CDR2 SQIVND (reference sequence). The germline V and J ends were trimmed by 8 bases and 2 bases, with 14 bases remaining between them.